This T cell receptor beta chain was observed in a study of blood T cell repertoires in COVID-19. At the level of the study: Some COVID-19 samples were acute and others convalescent; all came from the United States, Italy and Spain.

Only in-frame clones appear in the TCRdb table, and some are missing; sequencing was by immunoSEQ multiplex PCR. The sample consists of 150,000 to 200,000 clones, 85% to 90% of them appearing once. V lost 3 bases and J 5 bases, leaving 16 bases between the germline ends. Germline V CDR1 and CDR2: SEHNR, FQNEAQ (reference sequence). CDR3 length: 15 amino acids. Enrollment of patients from Seattle took place during active infection, with longitudinal follow-up. Sequencing was performed on peripheral blood. The chain is built from TRBV7-9 and TRBJ2-5; possibly TRBD2 for D (6 bases). The TCR comes from an older woman with COVID-19, enrolled during active disease. The CDR3 loop is CASSLGDSLRETQYF. In nucleotides, the CDR3 is TGTGCCAGCAGCTTGGGGGACTCCCTTCGCGAGACCCAGTACTTC. The full variable domain, with the rest looked up from reference TRBV7-9 and TRBJ2-5, is DTGVSQNPRHKITKRGQNVTFRCDPISEHNRLYWYRQTLGQGPEFLTYFQNEAQLEKSRLLSDRFSAERPKGSFSTLEIQRTEQGDSAMYLCASSLGDSLRETQYFGPGTRLLVL.